The 20 T cell receptor beta chains below come from one sample, sequenced in a study of T cell responses to AZD1222 COVID-19 vaccine. Data came from immunoSEQ multiplex PCR; TCRdb stores just in-frame clones and leaves some out. The table has roughly 150,000 clones, around nine tenths seen once. The starting material was peripheral blood, obtained 28 days after the second AZD1222 dose. These receptors originate from an adult who received the AZD1222 COVID-19 vaccine.

The gene calls are TRBV29-1 and TRBJ1-1; 9 bases fit TRBD1. The CDR3 extends over 14 amino acids. In germline, CDR1 is SQVTM, CDR2 ANQGSEA. The V gene end was trimmed by 6 bases and the J gene end by 6 bases; junction bases not matched to a gene: 11. CDR3 region: CSVALQGAVAEAFF. CDR3 in DNA: TGCAGCGTAGCTTTACAGGGGGCGGTGGCTGAAGCTTTCTTT.

This chain connects TRBV6-6 to TRBJ2-1; 8 bases align to TRBD1. The CDR3 length is 16 residues. Unmatched junction bases numbered 10, after V lost 3 bases and J lost 6 bases. From germline, CDR1 is MNHNY and CDR2 SVGAGI (reference sequence). CDR3 sequence (DNA): TGTGCCAGCAGTTATGGACAGGGACAAATTGGCAATGAGCAGTTCTTC. Its protein is CASSYGQGQIGNEQFF.

This chain joins TRBV5-1 and TRBJ1-3, with D perhaps TRBD1 (5 bases). V dropped 3 bases and J dropped 2 bases, with 9 bases sitting between them. Germline V gene data show CDR1 as SGHRS and CDR2 as YFSETQ. The CDR3 spans 14 residues. The CDR3 reads CASSSAGTGNTIYF. CDR3 nucleotides: TGCGCCAGCAGCTCCGCAGGGACTGGAAACACCATATATTTT. Based on the CDR3 plus reference TRBV5-1 and TRBJ1-3, the full variable domain is KAGVTQTPRYLIKTRGQQVTLSCSPISGHRSVSWYQQTPGQGLQFLFEYFSETQRNKGNFPGRFSGRQFSNSRSEMNVSTLELGDSALYLCASSSAGTGNTIYFGEGSWLTVV.

V and J are TRBV4-2 and TRBJ2-7; D remains ambiguous. In germline, CDR1 is LGHNA, CDR2 YNFKEQ. The V end lost 1 base, the J end lost 3 bases, and 16 bases lay between the germline ends. The CDR3 consists of 16 residues. The CDR3 DNA reads as TGTGCCAGCAGCCAAGTCAGCAGCGCCTCCAGCTACGAGCAGTACTTC. Translation gives CASSQVSSASSYEQYF.

The gene calls are TRBV2 and TRBJ2-7, with TRBD2 matching over 9 bases. This CDR3 spans 14 amino acids. Germline loops: CDR1 SNHLY, CDR2 FYNNEI. Losses at the gene ends were 6 bases for V and 4 bases for J; bases not matched to a gene: 7. The CDR3 loop reads CASRFSGSGYEQYF. The DNA of the CDR3 is TGTGCCAGCAGATTTAGCGGGAGCGGATACGAGCAGTACTTC. The variable domain in full, with the rest retrieved from reference TRBV2 and TRBJ2-7, is EPEVTQTPSHQVTQMGQEVILRCVPISNHLYFYWYRQILGQKVEFLVSFYNNEISEKSEIFDDQFSVERPDGSNFTLKIRSTKLEDSAMYFCASRFSGSGYEQYFGPGTRLTVT.

This chain connects TRBV2 to TRBJ2-7, with no clear D. V was pared by 3 bases and J by 9 bases, with 9 bases between. Germline lookup yields CDR1 SNHLY and CDR2 FYNNEI. The CDR3 is 11 amino acids. This CDR3 is CASSDSSGQYV. For the CDR3, the DNA is TGTGCCAGCAGTGATTCATCAGGGCAGTACGTC.

V gene TRBV3-1 (or the pseudogene TRBV3-2) combines with J gene TRBJ2-5, with D possibly matching TRBD2 (5 bases). The CDR3 sequence is 14 residues long. CDR1 is LGHDT, CDR2 YNNKEL, per germline (reference sequence). V was pared by 11 bases and J by 2 bases, with 18 bases between. The CDR3 spells CASTSRGWQETQYF. The CDR3 nucleotides read TGTGCCTCCACTTCTCGGGGTTGGCAAGAGACCCAGTACTTC.

The chain has TRBV5-6 and TRBJ2-3, with D perhaps TRBD1 (6 bases). The V gene lost 2 bases and the J gene lost 14 bases, with 12 bases spanning the gap. The CDR3 consists of 11 residues. Germline loops: CDR1 SGHDT, CDR2 YYEEEE. The CDR3 coding sequence is TGTGCCAGCAGCTTTGAGACAGGATTGTATTTT. Translating gives CASSFETGLYF. Drawing the rest from reference TRBV5-6 and TRBJ2-3, the complete variable domain is DAGVTQSPTHLIKTRGQQVTLRCSPKSGHDTVSWYQQALGQGPQFIFQYYEEEERQRGNFPDRFSGHQFPNYSSELNVNALLLGDSALYLCASSFETGLYFGPGTRLTVL.

The gene calls are TRBV4-1 and TRBJ1-2; maybe TRBD1 (5 bases). This CDR3 spans 15 amino acids. Trimming removed 2 bases from V and 9 bases from J, with 19 bases in between. The germline CDR1 and CDR2 sequences are MGHRA and YSYEKL. The CDR3 loop reads CASSQPVQGGLSYTF. The CDR3 bases are TGCGCCAGCAGCCAACCTGTGCAGGGCGGGTTGAGCTACACCTTC.

The chain recombines TRBV4-3 with TRBJ1-4; D gene unclear. This CDR3 is built from 20 residues. Trimming left V 0 bases short and J 0 bases short, with 20 bases between. In germline, CDR1 is LGHNA, CDR2 YSLEER. CDR3 sequence (DNA): TGCGCCAGCAGCCAAGATCGGATGGGTTTAAGGATGGCAACTAATGAAAAACTGTTTTTT. This sequence encodes CASSQDRMGLRMATNEKLFF.

This rearrangement joins TRBV4-3 to TRBJ2-1, with 7 positions matching TRBD2. The germline CDR1 and CDR2 sequences are LGHNA and YSLEER. The CDR3 has 15 amino acids. V shed 0 bases, J shed 5 bases, and the junction held 4 bases outside the gene matches. The CDR3 DNA reads TGCGCCAGCAGCCAAGAAGTCGGGGGGAACAATGAGCAGTTCTTC. Its protein product is CASSQEVGGNNEQFF.

The genes are TRBV7-9 and TRBJ2-5; D might be TRBD1 or TRBD2, each matching 6 bases. CDR3 length: 15 residues. Between the trimmed V and J ends, which lost 7 bases and 2 bases, there was a span of 17 bases. CDR1 and CDR2 (germline): SEHNR, FQNEAQ (reference sequence). CDR3 sequence: CASTTATGRQETQYF. The CDR3 DNA reads TGTGCCAGCACCACAGCAACAGGGAGGCAAGAGACCCAGTACTTC.

V gene TRBV3-1 (or the pseudogene TRBV3-2) combines with J gene TRBJ2-2, with D perhaps assigned TRBD1 or TRBD2 (6 bases each). This CDR3 spans 14 amino acids. Trimming cost V 7 bases and J 6 bases, with 15 bases left between them. Germline values: CDR1 LGHDT, CDR2 YNNKEL (reference sequence). The CDR3 region has the DNA TGTGCCAGCACCCCCCTGAGGGGGGCCGGGGAGCTGTTTTTT. This encodes CASTPLRGAGELFF.

The count of this clone is one. V gene TRBV18 combines with J gene TRBJ2-1; no reliable D call. There are 12 residues in the CDR3. Germline V lookup: CDR1 KGHSH, CDR2 LQKENI. Trimming cost V 3 bases and J 8 bases, with 8 bases left between them. The CDR3 reads CASSPIPHEQFF. CDR3 bases: TGTGCCAGCTCACCCATCCCCCATGAGCAGTTCTTC. The full variable domain, with the rest looked up from reference TRBV18 and TRBJ2-1, is NAGVMQNPRHLVRRRGQEARLRCSPMKGHSHVYWYRQLPEEGLKFMVYLQKENIIDESGMPKERFSAEFPKEGPSILRIQQVVRGDSAAYFCASSPIPHEQFFGPGTRLTVL.

This clone has only one observation. The chain links TRBV5-1 to TRBJ1-1, with D unresolved. There are 14 residues in the CDR3. Trimming removed 0 bases from V and 4 bases from J, with 10 bases in between. Germline values: CDR1 SGHRS, CDR2 YFSETQ. In DNA, the CDR3 is TGCGCCAGCAGCTTGGCCGGGATTGCCACTGAAGCTTTCTTT. Its protein is CASSLAGIATEAFF.

The gene calls are TRBV7-9 and TRBJ1-2; D call uncertain. The germline V gene encodes CDR1 SEHNR and CDR2 FQNEAQ (reference sequence). This CDR3 is built from 14 residues. With 3 bases removed from V and 4 bases from J, the gap between germline ends came to 12 bases. CDR3 region: CASSFDGVTYGYTF. CDR3 coding DNA: TGTGCCAGCAGCTTTGACGGGGTAACCTATGGCTACACCTTC.

This chain uses TRBV10-3 with TRBJ1-2; no firm D call. The CDR3 sequence is 13 residues long. V shed 6 bases and J shed 8 bases, with 16 bases lying between them. Germline values: CDR1 ENHRY, CDR2 SYGVKD. In nucleotides, the CDR3 is TGTGCCATCAGCGCATACGAGGGCCGGGGCTACACCTTC. Translation gives CAISAYEGRGYTF.

The chain's CDR3 is CASSVGTGGRYEQYF. The CDR3, as DNA: TGTGCCAGCAGCGTCGGGACAGGGGGTCGCTACGAGCAGTACTTC. V is TRBV7-9 and J is TRBJ2-7; 11 bases agree with TRBD1. The CDR3 length is 15 residues. V was pared by 5 bases and J by 3 bases, with 6 bases of the junction left unmatched. Germline CDR1 SEHNR, CDR2 FQNEAQ (reference sequence).

This chain uses TRBV28 with TRBJ1-1; D possibly corresponds to TRBD1 (5 bases). The V and J ends lost 1 base and 0 bases respectively, with 12 bases between them. Germline values: CDR1 MDHEN, CDR2 SYDVKM. The CDR3 runs to 16 residues. In DNA form, the CDR3 reads TGTGCCAGCAGTTTATTTTCTGGACAAATGAACACTGAAGCTTTCTTT. Translated: CASSLFSGQMNTEAFF.

J is TRBJ1-2 and V is TRBV7-2; 7 positions agree with TRBD1. CDR1 and CDR2 (germline): SGHTA, FQGNSA. CDR3 size: 14 residues. Unmatched junction bases numbered 3, after V lost 0 bases and J lost 5 bases. CDR3 in amino acids: CASSLAQGGYGYTF. The CDR3 DNA reads as TGTGCCAGCAGCTTAGCGCAGGGGGGATATGGCTACACCTTC. Full variable domain (outside the CDR3, taken from reference TRBV7-2 and TRBJ1-2): GAGVSQSPSNKVTEKGKDVELRCDPISGHTALYWYRQSLGQGLEFLIYFQGNSAPDKSGLPSDRFSAERTGGSVSTLTIQRTQQEDSAVYLCASSLAQGGYGYTFGSGTRLTVV.